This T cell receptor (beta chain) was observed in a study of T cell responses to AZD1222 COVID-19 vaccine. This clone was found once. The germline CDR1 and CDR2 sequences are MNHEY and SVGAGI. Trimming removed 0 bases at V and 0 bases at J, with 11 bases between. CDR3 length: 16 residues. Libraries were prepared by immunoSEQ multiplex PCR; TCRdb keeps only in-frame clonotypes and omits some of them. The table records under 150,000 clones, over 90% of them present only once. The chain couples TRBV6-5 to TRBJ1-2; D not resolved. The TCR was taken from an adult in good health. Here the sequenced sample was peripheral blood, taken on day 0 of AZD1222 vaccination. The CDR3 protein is CASSYSGGKANYGYTF. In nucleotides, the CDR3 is TGTGCCAGCAGTTACTCGGGCGGAAAAGCTAACTATGGCTACACCTTC.